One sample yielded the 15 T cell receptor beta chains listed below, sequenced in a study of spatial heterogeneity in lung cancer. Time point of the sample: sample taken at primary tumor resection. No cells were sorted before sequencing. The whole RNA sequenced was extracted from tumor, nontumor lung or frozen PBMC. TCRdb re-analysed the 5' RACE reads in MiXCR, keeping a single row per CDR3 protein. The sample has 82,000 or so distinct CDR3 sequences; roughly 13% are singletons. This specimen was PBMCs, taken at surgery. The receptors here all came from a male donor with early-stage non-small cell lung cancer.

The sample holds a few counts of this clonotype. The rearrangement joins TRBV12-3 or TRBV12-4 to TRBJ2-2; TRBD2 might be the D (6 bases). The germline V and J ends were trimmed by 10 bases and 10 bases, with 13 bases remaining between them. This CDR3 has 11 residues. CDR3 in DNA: TGTGCCACCTTGTGGGGGGAGGAGCTGTTTTTT. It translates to CATLWGEELFF.

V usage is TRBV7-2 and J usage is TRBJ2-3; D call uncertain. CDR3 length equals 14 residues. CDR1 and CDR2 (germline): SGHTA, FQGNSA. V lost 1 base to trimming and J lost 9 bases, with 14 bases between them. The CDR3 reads CASSLGPQPTTQYF. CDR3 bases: TGTGCCAGCAGCTTAGGGCCCCAGCCCACGACGCAGTATTTT.

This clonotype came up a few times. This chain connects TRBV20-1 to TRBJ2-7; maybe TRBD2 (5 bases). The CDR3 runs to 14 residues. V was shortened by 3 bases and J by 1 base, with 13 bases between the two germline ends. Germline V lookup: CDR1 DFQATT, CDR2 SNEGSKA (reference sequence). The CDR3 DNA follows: TGCAGTGCTAGGCGTATGTCGGGGTCCTACGAGCAGTACTTC. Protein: CSARRMSGSYEQYF.

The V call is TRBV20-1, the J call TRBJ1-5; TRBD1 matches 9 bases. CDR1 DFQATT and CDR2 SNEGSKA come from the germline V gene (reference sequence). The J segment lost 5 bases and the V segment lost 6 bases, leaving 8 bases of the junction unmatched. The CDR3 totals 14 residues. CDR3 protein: CSAQGQGYDQPQHF. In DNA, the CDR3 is TGCAGTGCCCAGGGACAGGGATACGATCAGCCCCAGCATTTT.

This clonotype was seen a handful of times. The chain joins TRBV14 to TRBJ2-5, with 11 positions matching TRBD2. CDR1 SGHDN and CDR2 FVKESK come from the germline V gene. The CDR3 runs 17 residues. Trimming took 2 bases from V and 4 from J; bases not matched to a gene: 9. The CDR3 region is CASSQRFSGGAGETQYF. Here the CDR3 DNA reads TGTGCCAGCAGCCAACGATTTAGCGGGGGGGCCGGAGAGACCCAGTACTTC. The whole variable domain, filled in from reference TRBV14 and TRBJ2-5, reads EAGVTQFPSHSVIEKGQTVTLRCDPISGHDNLYWYRRVMGKEIKFLLHFVKESKQDESGMPNNRFLAERTGGTYSTLKVQPAELEDSGVYFCASSQRFSGGAGETQYFGPGTRLLVL.

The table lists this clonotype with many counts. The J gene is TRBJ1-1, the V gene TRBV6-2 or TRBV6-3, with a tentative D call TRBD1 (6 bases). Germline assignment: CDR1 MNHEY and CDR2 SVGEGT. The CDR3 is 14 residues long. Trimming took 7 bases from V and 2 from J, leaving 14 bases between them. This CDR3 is CASTPGGLNTEAFF. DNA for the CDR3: TGTGCCAGCACCCCCGGGGGGCTAAACACTGAAGCTTTCTTT.

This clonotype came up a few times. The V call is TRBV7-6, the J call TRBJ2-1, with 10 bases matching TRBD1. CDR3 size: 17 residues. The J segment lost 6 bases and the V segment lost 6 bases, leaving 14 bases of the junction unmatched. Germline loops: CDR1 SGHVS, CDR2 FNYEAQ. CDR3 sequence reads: CASSSMPPGTGVNEQFF. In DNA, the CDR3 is TGTGCCAGCAGTTCTATGCCCCCCGGGACAGGGGTCAATGAGCAGTTCTTC.

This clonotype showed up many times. CDR3: CASSLRGRREKLFF. CDR3 nucleotides: TGTGCCAGCAGTTTGAGGGGGCGTAGAGAAAAACTGTTTTTT. This chain uses TRBV27 with TRBJ1-4; 7 bases map to TRBD1. Trimming removed 3 bases from V and 8 bases from J; junction bases left unmatched: 6. Germline V gene sequence: CDR1 MNHEY, CDR2 SMNVEV (reference sequence). This CDR3 comprises 14 residues.

Here the CDR3 DNA reads TGTGCCACCAGTGATGCTAGCGGGACAAATGAGCAGTTCTTC. Its protein is CATSDASGTNEQFF. The J gene is TRBJ2-1, the V gene TRBV24-1; 9 positions match TRBD2. Per the germline V gene, CDR1 is KGHDR and CDR2 is SFDVKD. V gave up 3 bases and J gave up 7 bases; unmatched junction bases: 3. The CDR3 is 14 amino acids.

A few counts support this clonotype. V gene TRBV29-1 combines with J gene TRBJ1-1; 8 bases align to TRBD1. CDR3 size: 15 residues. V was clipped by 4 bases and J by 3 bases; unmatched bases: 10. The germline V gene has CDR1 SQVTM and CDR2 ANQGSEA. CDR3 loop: CSVAGAGGEDTEAFF. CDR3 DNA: TGCAGCGTTGCAGGGGCAGGGGGCGAGGACACTGAAGCTTTCTTT.

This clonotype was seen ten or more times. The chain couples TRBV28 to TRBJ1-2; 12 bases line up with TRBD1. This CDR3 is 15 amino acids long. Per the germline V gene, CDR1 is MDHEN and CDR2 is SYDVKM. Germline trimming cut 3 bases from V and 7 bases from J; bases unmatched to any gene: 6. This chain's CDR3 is CASSFVGTGGRGYTF. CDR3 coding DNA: TGTGCCAGCAGTTTTGTTGGGACAGGGGGCCGTGGCTACACCTTC.

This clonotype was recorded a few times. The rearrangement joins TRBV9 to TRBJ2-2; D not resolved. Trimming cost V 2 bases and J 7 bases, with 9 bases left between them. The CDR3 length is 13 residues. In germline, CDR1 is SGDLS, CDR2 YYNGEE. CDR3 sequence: CASSVADGGELFF. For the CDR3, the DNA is TGTGCCAGCAGCGTTGCTGACGGCGGGGAGCTGTTTTTT.

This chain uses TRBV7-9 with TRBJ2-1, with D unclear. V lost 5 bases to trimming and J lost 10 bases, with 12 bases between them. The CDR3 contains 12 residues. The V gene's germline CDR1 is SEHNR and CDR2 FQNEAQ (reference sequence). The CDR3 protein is CASSPLSQEQFF. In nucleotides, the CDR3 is TGTGCCAGCAGCCCATTATCCCAGGAGCAGTTCTTC.

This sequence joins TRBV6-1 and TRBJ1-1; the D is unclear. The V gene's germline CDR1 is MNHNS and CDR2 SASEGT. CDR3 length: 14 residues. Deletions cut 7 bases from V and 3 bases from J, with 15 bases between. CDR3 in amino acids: CASTPGGRDTEAFF. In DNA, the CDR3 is TGTGCCAGCACTCCAGGTGGGAGGGACACTGAAGCTTTCTTT.

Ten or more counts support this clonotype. The CDR3 spells CASSLSYWDTEAFF. The CDR3 DNA is TGTGCCAGCAGCTTATCATACTGGGACACTGAAGCTTTCTTT. The chain uses TRBV7-8 and TRBJ1-1; no definite D call. Germline V gene lookup returns CDR1 SGHVS and CDR2 FQNEAQ. The CDR3 length is 14 residues. V was trimmed by 2 bases and J by 3 bases, leaving 10 bases between them.